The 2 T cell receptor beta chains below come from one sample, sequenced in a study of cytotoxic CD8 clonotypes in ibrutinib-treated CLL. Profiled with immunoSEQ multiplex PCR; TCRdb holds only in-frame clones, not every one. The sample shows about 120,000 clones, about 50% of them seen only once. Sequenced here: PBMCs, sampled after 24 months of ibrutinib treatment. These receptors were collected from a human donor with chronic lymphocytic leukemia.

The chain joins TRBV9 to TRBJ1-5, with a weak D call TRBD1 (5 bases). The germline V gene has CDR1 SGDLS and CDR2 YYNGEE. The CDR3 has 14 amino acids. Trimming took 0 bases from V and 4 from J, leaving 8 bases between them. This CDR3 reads CASSVGRGNQPQHF. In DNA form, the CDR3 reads TGTGCCAGCAGCGTAGGAAGGGGAAATCAGCCCCAGCATTTT.

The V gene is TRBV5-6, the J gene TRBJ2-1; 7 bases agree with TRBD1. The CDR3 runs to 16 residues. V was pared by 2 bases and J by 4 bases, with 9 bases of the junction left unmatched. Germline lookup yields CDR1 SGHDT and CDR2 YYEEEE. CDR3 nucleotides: TGTGCCAGCAGCTTAGATCCCGCCAGGGGGTACAATGAGCAGTTCTTC. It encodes CASSLDPARGYNEQFF.